Presented here are 27 T cell receptor beta chains from one specimen sequenced in a study of T cells after yellow fever vaccination. Via MiXCR, TCRdb re-called the 5' RACE reads, giving one row per CDR3 protein. The repertoire holds just under 600,000 distinct CDR3 sequences, with roughly 13% as singletons. The specimen comprised PBMCs, sampled on the day of the yellow fever booster vaccination. These receptors were obtained from a man aged 30 to 39 who received the YFV17D yellow fever vaccine.

This clonotype was seen more than once but under ten times. J is TRBJ2-7 and V is TRBV28; unclear D gene. This CDR3 has 16 amino acids. Trimming took off 1 base at V and 6 bases at J, with 19 bases between the two ends. CDR1 MDHEN and CDR2 SYDVKM come from the germline V gene. For the CDR3, the DNA is TGTGCCAGCAGTTTATACTCGGCCACAACAGTGGGCGAGCAGTACTTC. Translated, it gives CASSLYSATTVGEQYF.

This chain links TRBV12-3 or TRBV12-4 with TRBJ2-1; 13 nucleotides agree with TRBD2. This CDR3 comprises 19 residues. With V trimmed by 6 bases and J by 5 bases, 16 bases remained unmatched. The CDR3 DNA reads TGTGCCAGCAGGTTTAGGGGACTAGCGGGATCACTATTCCACAATGAGCAGTTCTTC. It encodes CASRFRGLAGSLFHNEQFF.

J is TRBJ2-7 and V is TRBV19; 13 bases are shared with TRBD2. The germline V gene encodes CDR1 LNHDA and CDR2 SQIVND (reference sequence). This CDR3 has 16 amino acids. The junction had 9 bases not matched to a gene; V was cut back by 8 bases and J by 2 bases. The CDR3 reads CASSNWTSGSTYEQYF. The DNA of the CDR3 is TGTGCCAGTTCCAATTGGACTAGCGGGAGCACCTACGAGCAGTACTTC. Variable domain in full (rest from reference TRBV19 and TRBJ2-7): DGGITQSPKYLFRKEGQNVTLSCEQNLNHDAMYWYRQDPGQGLRLIYYSQIVNDFQKGDIAEGYSVSREKKESFPLTVTSAQKNPTAFYLCASSNWTSGSTYEQYFGPGTRLTVT.

The J gene is TRBJ2-1, the V gene TRBV7-9; TRBD2 agrees at 7 bases. This CDR3 has 14 amino acids. Trimming took 4 bases from V and 7 from J; bases not matched to a gene: 7. Germline CDR1 reads SEHNR; CDR2 reads FQNEAQ (reference sequence). The CDR3 nucleotides read TGTGCCAGCAGCTGGGGGGGAGAGGGGAATGAGCAGTTCTTC. Translation: CASSWGGEGNEQFF.

The chain joins TRBV20-1 to TRBJ2-7, with 9 positions matching TRBD1. The germline CDR1 and CDR2 sequences are DFQATT and SNEGSKA (reference sequence). CDR3 size: 13 residues. With 6 bases clipped from V and 3 bases from J, the junction kept 6 bases outside the gene matches. CDR3 residues: CSAKGQGGYEQYF. CDR3 in DNA: TGCAGTGCAAAGGGACAGGGCGGCTACGAGCAGTACTTC.

Only a few counts were recorded for this clonotype. The chain joins TRBV14 to TRBJ1-1; possibly TRBD1 for D (6 bases). CDR1 and CDR2 from the germline V gene are SGHDN and FVKESK. The CDR3 is 14 residues long. Trimming removed 1 base at V and 10 bases at J, with 16 bases between. This chain's CDR3 is CASSQGRGDLGAFF. The CDR3 DNA is TGTGCCAGCAGCCAAGGCAGGGGAGATTTGGGAGCTTTCTTT.

This clonotype was found a few times. The gene calls are TRBV12-3 or TRBV12-4 and TRBJ1-2; maybe TRBD1 (5 bases). This CDR3 comprises 12 residues. V lost 3 bases and J lost 11, with 13 bases in between. The chain's CDR3 is CASSLGRVSYTF. Here the CDR3 DNA reads TGTGCCAGCAGTTTGGGGCGAGTTTCGTACACCTTC.

This chain links TRBV30 with TRBJ2-3; D possibly corresponds to TRBD2 (5 bases). Germline CDR1 reads GTSNPN; CDR2 reads SVGIG (reference sequence). Trimming stripped 0 bases from V and 6 bases from J, with 13 bases between. The CDR3 is 14 amino acids. In DNA, the CDR3 is TGTGCCTGGAGTGTCGGCTCCGGAGGCGATACGCAGTATTTT. This sequence encodes CAWSVGSGGDTQYF.

The chain combines TRBV5-6 with TRBJ1-3; 8 bases are a match to TRBD1. The CDR3 runs 16 residues. V lost 3 bases to trimming and J lost 0 bases; unmatched junction nucleotides: 5. Germline lookup yields CDR1 SGHDT and CDR2 YYEEEE. CDR3 sequence: CASSYRDRSSGNTIYF. The CDR3 DNA reads as TGTGCCAGCAGCTACCGGGACAGGTCCTCTGGAAACACCATATATTTT.

This rearrangement joins TRBV12-3 or TRBV12-4 to TRBJ2-7; D is unclear. V was trimmed by 0 bases and J by 2 bases, leaving 8 bases between them. The CDR3 sequence is 14 residues long. This CDR3 reads CASSLALKPYEQYF. The CDR3, as DNA: TGTGCCAGCAGTTTAGCGCTAAAGCCCTACGAGCAGTACTTC.

This chain uses TRBV4-3 with TRBJ2-7, with 7 bases matching TRBD2. CDR3 length: 19 amino acids. V lost 0 bases to trimming and J lost 6 bases; unmatched junction nucleotides: 20. CDR1 is LGHNA and CDR2 is YSLEER in the germline V gene. The CDR3 loop reads CASSQDTAGVASGRGEQYF. The CDR3 coding sequence is TGCGCCAGCAGCCAAGATACTGCGGGAGTTGCATCGGGGCGAGGCGAGCAGTACTTC.

As to this clonotype: The junction differs from germline at one of its ends, possibly a read error. The chain has TRBV24-1 and TRBJ2-3; weak D call: TRBD1 (6 bases). This CDR3 spans 12 amino acids. Germline assignment: CDR1 KGHDR and CDR2 SFDVKD. CDR3 sequence (DNA): TGTGCCACCAGTGATTGGACAGATACGCTGTATTTT. The encoded protein is CATSDWTDTLYF.

This clonotype was counted a few times. The chain uses TRBV5-6 and TRBJ2-6; D is ambiguous. Trimming took 2 bases from V and 0 from J, leaving 15 bases between them. The CDR3 is made up of 18 amino acids. Germline CDR1 is SGHDT and CDR2 is YYEEEE. CDR3 sequence (DNA): TGTGCCAGCAGCTTTAGCCCCCTCGGATTCTCTGGGGCCAACGTCCTGACTTTC. Translated, it gives CASSFSPLGFSGANVLTF.

This clonotype was picked up many times. The rearrangement links TRBV5-1 to TRBJ1-1; no clear D. The germline gives CDR1 SGHRS, CDR2 YFSETQ. This CDR3 contains 14 residues. Trimming cost V 4 bases and J 2 bases, with 12 bases left between them. DNA of the CDR3: TGCGCCAGCAGCCGGACGGATACTAACACTGAAGCTTTCTTT. Protein product: CASSRTDTNTEAFF.

The rearrangement links TRBV6-2 or TRBV6-3 to TRBJ2-7; 8 nucleotides align to TRBD1. V was clipped by 2 bases and J by 3 bases; unmatched bases: 9. The CDR3 consists of 16 residues. From germline, CDR1 is MNHEY and CDR2 SVGEGT. The DNA for the CDR3 is TGTGCCAGCAGTTACCCCTCCGGGACAGGAGACTACGAGCAGTACTTC. This codes for CASSYPSGTGDYEQYF.

This clonotype was seen a few times. The chain recombines TRBV7-2 with TRBJ2-5; the D is unclear. The CDR3 contains 13 residues. Germline lookup yields CDR1 SGHTA and CDR2 FQGNSA. V was trimmed by 4 bases and J by 4 bases, leaving 10 bases between them. The DNA for the CDR3 is TGTGCCAGCAGCTCCCTGAGCCCAGAGACCCAGTACTTC. Encoded protein: CASSSLSPETQYF.

This sequence joins TRBV6-1 and TRBJ2-2; 8 nucleotides match TRBD2. The V and J ends lost 5 bases and 1 base, in that order; junction bases with no gene match: 9. The V gene's germline CDR1 is MNHNS and CDR2 SASEGT. The CDR3 length is 17 residues. CDR3 bases: TGTGCCAGCAGTACCCTCGGACTAGCCCAGAACACCGGGGAGCTGTTTTTT. Amino acid sequence: CASSTLGLAQNTGELFF.

This clonotype showed up many times. This chain links TRBV5-1 with TRBJ1-6; 7 bases are a match to TRBD1. This CDR3 comprises 15 residues. Germline trimming cut 4 bases from V and 4 bases from J; bases unmatched to any gene: 5. CDR1 and CDR2 (germline): SGHRS, YFSETQ. CDR3 DNA: TGCGCCAGCAGCAGCGGGACAGCTTATAATTCACCCCTCCACTTT. It is translated as CASSSGTAYNSPLHF.

The chain couples TRBV9 to TRBJ2-3, with TRBD1 matching 8 bases. This CDR3 comprises 16 residues. The V segment lost 0 bases and the J segment 0 bases; nucleotides outside the gene matches: 3. Germline V CDR1 and CDR2: SGDLS, YYNGEE. CDR3 residues: CASSVGYRGSTDTQYF. The CDR3 DNA is TGTGCCAGCAGCGTAGGCTACAGGGGGAGCACAGATACGCAGTATTTT.

This clonotype has only a few counts. The chain carries TRBV27 and TRBJ2-2; D may match TRBD1 or TRBD2 (5 bases each). V shed 2 bases and J shed 7 bases, with 11 bases lying between them. CDR1 MNHEY and CDR2 SMNVEV come from the germline V gene (reference sequence). The CDR3 consists of 14 residues. The CDR3 bases are TGTGCCAGCAGTTTAGAGGGGTGGGTCGGGGAGCTGTTTTTT. Residues: CASSLEGWVGELFF.

Turning to this clonotype: This could be a read error, since a much larger clone is one nucleotide away. The J gene is TRBJ2-7, the V gene TRBV7-2; 9 positions match TRBD2. V dropped 8 bases and J dropped 4; count of bases not matched to a gene: 15. CDR3 length: 16 residues. Germline V lookup: CDR1 SGHTA, CDR2 FQGNSA. As DNA, the CDR3 is TGTGCCAGCGGCACAACTAGCGGGCTAGGGTTTTACGAGCAGTACTTC. Its protein is CASGTTSGLGFYEQYF. The complete variable domain, with remaining parts taken from reference TRBV7-2 and TRBJ2-7, reads GAGVSQSPSNKVTEKGKDVELRCDPISGHTALYWYRQSLGQGLEFLIYFQGNSAPDKSGLPSDRFSAERTGGSVSTLTIQRTQQEDSAVYLCASGTTSGLGFYEQYFGPGTRLTVT.

The sample holds a few counts of this clonotype. V and J are TRBV20-1 and TRBJ2-3, with 10 bases identical to TRBD2. This CDR3 contains 14 residues. V was pared by 5 bases and J by 5 bases, with 7 bases of the junction left unmatched. Germline CDR1 is DFQATT and CDR2 is SNEGSKA (reference sequence). The CDR3 coding sequence is TGCAGTGCTCACAGCGGGAGGGCCATAGATACGCAGTATTTT. Its translation: CSAHSGRAIDTQYF.

The V gene is TRBV20-1, the J gene TRBJ2-7; the D call may be TRBD1 or TRBD2 (5 bases each). The CDR3 is made up of 16 amino acids. The ends were cut back, 5 bases at V and 5 bases at J, with 25 bases in the middle. Per the germline V gene, CDR1 is DFQATT and CDR2 is SNEGSKA (reference sequence). CDR3 nucleotide sequence: TGCAGTGCTGTGATCCGGGACCGATGGACCACCCACGAGCAGTACTTC. Translated, it gives CSAVIRDRWTTHEQYF.

The V call is TRBV5-1, the J call TRBJ2-7; no clear D. The CDR3 is 13 amino acids. Germline CDR1 reads SGHRS; CDR2 reads YFSETQ. V was pared by 2 bases and J by 3 bases, with 9 bases between. CDR3: CASSFGSVYEQYF. In DNA, the CDR3 is TGCGCCAGCAGCTTTGGTTCGGTCTACGAGCAGTACTTC.

This clonotype was picked up a small number of times. This chain uses TRBV28 with TRBJ1-2; D gene ambiguous. The CDR3 consists of 13 residues. The V end lost 7 bases, the J end lost 4 bases, and 13 bases lay between the germline ends. CDR1 MDHEN and CDR2 SYDVKM come from the germline V gene. CDR3 region: CASTSLELYGYTF. The CDR3 DNA reads as TGTGCCAGCACCTCACTAGAGCTCTATGGCTACACCTTC.

This clonotype occurred a few times. A much larger clone lies a single base off, so this may be a read error. The rearrangement links TRBV5-6 to TRBJ2-2, with 8 positions matching TRBD2. The junction had 3 bases not matched to a gene; V was cut back by 4 bases and J by 1 base. In germline, CDR1 is SGHDT, CDR2 YYEEEE. This CDR3 spans 15 amino acids. In DNA, the CDR3 is TGTGCCAGCAGCCGGGGACTAGAGAACACCGGGGAGCTGTTTTTT. It encodes CASSRGLENTGELFF.

The chain carries TRBV12-3 or TRBV12-4 and TRBJ2-3; TRBD2 matches 7 bases. This CDR3 has 15 residues. The V gene end was trimmed by 3 bases and the J gene end by 3 bases; junction bases not matched to a gene: 6. Written as DNA, the CDR3 is TGTGCCAGCAGTTTCTCCGACGGGAGGACAGATACGCAGTATTTT. Protein product: CASSFSDGRTDTQYF.